One sample yielded the 4 T cell receptor beta chains listed below, sequenced in a study of regulatory T cells in long-lasting Graves disease. Documented time point: persistent/refractory GD, antithyroid drugs over 5 years with positive TRAb. Following extraction of RNA from PBMCs, that RNA was used to make the TCR library. iRepertoire HTBI primers and Arm-PCR of CDR3 regions built TCR beta libraries. TCRdb used MiXCR to reprocess the multiplex PCR reads, holding one entry per CDR3 protein. This table has 300,000 to 500,000 distinct CDR3 sequences, roughly 20% appearing once. The material sequenced was peripheral blood mononuclear cells (PBMCs), taken when the disease was refractory, from a patient treated with antithyroid drugs. These receptor sequences come from a female donor with Graves disease.

A note on this clonotype: With a much larger clone just one base away, this may be a read error. The V gene is TRBV6-2 or TRBV6-3, the J gene TRBJ2-7; D gene uncertain. The length of the CDR3 is 16 residues. Germline V CDR1 and CDR2: MNHEY, SVGEGT. Trimming stripped 0 bases from V and 0 bases from J, with 12 bases between. This CDR3 reads CASSYSNKPSSYEQYF. Here the CDR3 DNA reads TGTGCCAGCAGTTACTCGAACAAACCGAGCTCCTACGAGCAGTACTTC.

This sequence joins TRBV28 and TRBJ2-3; 8 positions match TRBD2. CDR3 length equals 15 residues. Germline V gives CDR1 MDHEN, CDR2 SYDVKM. The V gene end was trimmed by 6 bases and the J gene end by 3 bases; junction bases not matched to a gene: 8. Here the CDR3 reads CASSRSAGVTDTQYF. CDR3 in DNA: TGTGCCAGCAGCCGGTCAGCGGGAGTAACAGATACGCAGTATTTT.

This clonotype was found once. The chain employs TRBV6-1 and TRBJ2-2, with 9 bases identical to TRBD2. Germline lookup yields CDR1 MNHNS and CDR2 SASEGT. CDR3 length equals 16 residues. The V and J ends lost 2 bases and 8 bases, in that order; junction bases with no gene match: 9. CDR3 in amino acids: CASSELAGQNGGELFF. CDR3 sequence (DNA): TGTGCCAGCAGTGAACTAGCGGGACAAAACGGAGGGGAGCTGTTTTTT.

The chain carries TRBV6-1 and TRBJ2-1; D may be TRBD2 (5 bases). V lost 6 bases, J lost 7 bases, and 13 bases lay in between. Germline CDR1 and CDR2: MNHNS and SASEGT. The CDR3 covers 13 residues. CDR3 bases: TGTGCCAGCAGCCAAGCGGTGGGGAATGAGCAGTTCTTC. Translating it yields CASSQAVGNEQFF.